This passage covers 19 T cell receptor beta chains from one sample sequenced in a study of Ad26.COV2.S vaccination and SARS-CoV-2 variants. Assay: immunoSEQ multiplex PCR; the TCRdb copy retains only in-frame clones and omits some. The sample yields some 290,000 clones, around four fifths seen once. Treatment in this sample: some 19 received Ad26.COV2.S at low or high dose, single or two shots; 5 received placebo; per-sample allocation not given. Day 63 following the first vaccine or placebo injection was when the samples were taken. The sequences come from peripheral blood, collected in a trial of Ad26.COV2.S vaccine versus placebo. The receptors stem from a person aged 18-60 years who received the Ad26.COV2.S COVID-19 vaccine or a placebo.

The chain recombines TRBV6-4 with TRBJ1-5, with 7 bases fitting TRBD1. The ends lost 2 bases at V and 0 bases at J; junction bases unmatched: 13. The germline gives CDR1 MRHNA, CDR2 SNTAGT. The CDR3 is 19 amino acids. The CDR3 sequence: CASSDGTAVVEGSNQPQHF. The CDR3 DNA follows: TGTGCCAGCAGTGACGGGACAGCGGTTGTAGAAGGTAGCAATCAGCCCCAGCATTTT.

V usage is TRBV27 and J usage is TRBJ1-6; TRBD1 might be the D (5 bases). The V end was cut by 5 bases, the J end by 13 bases, with 12 bases between. Germline V gives CDR1 MNHEY, CDR2 SMNVEV (reference sequence). The CDR3 runs to 12 residues. For the CDR3, the DNA is TGTGCCAGCAGTCCTAACGGGGGGCCCCTCCACTTT. It codes for CASSPNGGPLHF.

The chain carries TRBV19 and TRBJ1-6; D ambiguous. The V gene lost 8 bases and the J gene lost 3 bases, with 14 bases spanning the gap. This CDR3 spans 15 amino acids. Germline CDR1 reads LNHDA; CDR2 reads SQIVND (reference sequence). CDR3 sequence (DNA): TGTGCCAGTCAACCGGACGGGAACTATAATTCACCCCTCCACTTT. Translation: CASQPDGNYNSPLHF.

Notes on this clone: A clone one base away is much larger, so this may be a read error. The gene calls are TRBV12-3 or TRBV12-4 and TRBJ1-5, with 7 positions matching TRBD1. The CDR3 spans 13 residues. V shed 2 bases and J 5 bases; nucleotides not matched to a gene: 0. In DNA form, the CDR3 reads TGTGCCAGCAGTTTAACAGGGGATCAGCCCCAGCATTTT. Translating gives CASSLTGDQPQHF.

This chain connects TRBV29-1 to TRBJ1-2; 7 bases fit TRBD1. The CDR3 covers 15 residues. The V gene end was trimmed by 0 bases and the J gene end by 4 bases; junction bases not matched to a gene: 8. Germline CDR1 reads SQVTM; CDR2 reads ANQGSEA. CDR3 nucleotide sequence: TGCAGCGTTGAAGAAAATCCGGGACAGCCCTATGGCTACACCTTC. It translates to CSVEENPGQPYGYTF. The complete variable domain, with remaining parts taken from reference TRBV29-1 and TRBJ1-2, reads SAVISQKPSRDICQRGTSLTIQCQVDSQVTMMFWYRQQPGQSLTLIATANQGSEATYESGFVIDKFPISRPNLTFSTLTVSNMSPEDSSIYLCSVEENPGQPYGYTFGSGTRLTVV.

This clone was detected only a few times. V gene TRBV5-1 combines with J gene TRBJ1-1; D ambiguous. Germline V gene sequence: CDR1 SGHRS, CDR2 YFSETQ. The CDR3 sequence is 13 residues long. V was pared by 1 base and J by 5 bases, with 9 bases between. This CDR3 is CASSLTPRTEAFF. Written as DNA, the CDR3 is TGCGCCAGCAGCTTGACGCCAAGGACTGAAGCTTTCTTT.

This clone was counted a few times. V is TRBV12-3 or TRBV12-4 and J is TRBJ1-1, with D perhaps matching TRBD1 (6 bases). Between the trimmed V and J ends, which lost 8 bases and 2 bases, there was a span of 12 bases. The CDR3 has 13 amino acids. The CDR3 nucleotides are TGTGCCAGCGTCCGACAGGTTAACACTGAAGCTTTCTTT. Its protein is CASVRQVNTEAFF.

The V and J genes are TRBV7-2 and TRBJ2-1; 11 bases fit TRBD2. Germline assignment: CDR1 SGHTA and CDR2 FQGNSA. The ends lost 6 bases at V and 9 bases at J; junction bases unmatched: 7. The CDR3 covers 14 residues. CDR3 loop: CASRTSGDHGEQFF. For the CDR3, the DNA is TGTGCCAGCAGGACTAGCGGGGATCACGGTGAGCAGTTCTTC.

The J gene is TRBJ1-4, the V gene TRBV2; a weak D match, TRBD1 (6 bases). The V gene's germline CDR1 is SNHLY and CDR2 FYNNEI. V was trimmed by 8 bases and J by 5 bases, leaving 21 bases between them. The CDR3 consists of 16 residues. The CDR3 coding sequence is TGTGCCAGCGCCCTCCCTCCGGGACACCAAAATGAAAAACTGTTTTTT. It encodes CASALPPGHQNEKLFF.

This clone has only one observation. The V call is TRBV3-1 (or the pseudogene TRBV3-2), the J call TRBJ1-6; a possible D gene is TRBD1 (5 bases). This CDR3 contains 17 residues. V shed 4 bases and J shed 9 bases, with 22 bases lying between them. Germline CDR1 LGHDT, CDR2 YNNKEL (reference sequence). CDR3 protein: CASSLTSSGTRGSPLHF. CDR3 DNA: TGTGCCAGCAGCCTTACAAGCTCCGGGACTAGGGGTTCACCCCTCCACTTT.

The rearrangement uses TRBV4-2 and TRBJ2-7, with 14 bases identical to TRBD2. Looked up from germline, CDR1 is LGHNA and CDR2 is YNFKEQ. With 0 bases clipped from V and 4 bases from J, the junction kept 5 bases outside the gene matches. The CDR3 is 17 residues long. CDR3 residues: CASSQERRLAGGYEQYF. The CDR3 nucleotides read TGTGCCAGCAGCCAAGAACGTCGACTAGCGGGGGGGTACGAGCAGTACTTC.

The rearrangement joins TRBV1 to TRBJ1-5. TRBV1 is flagged as a pseudogene. The CDR3 is 11 residues long. The CDR3 loop is CTSSQGQPQHF. Written as DNA, the CDR3 is TGCACCAGCAGCCAGGGGCAGCCCCAGCATTTT.

This chain uses TRBV6-2 or TRBV6-3 with TRBJ1-2; 8 positions match TRBD1. CDR3 size: 17 residues. Germline V gene sequence: CDR1 MNHEY, CDR2 SVGEGT. With V trimmed by 3 bases and J by 5 bases, 14 bases remained unmatched. CDR3 coding DNA: TGTGCCAGCAGTTATTACCGACAGGGGTCTGGCGCTTATGGCTACACCTTC. As protein: CASSYYRQGSGAYGYTF.

The CDR3 coding sequence is TGTGCCAGCAGTGCCCAGGGGGGCACAGATACGCAGTATTTT. This translates into CASSAQGGTDTQYF. The V call is TRBV2, the J call TRBJ2-3; 7 positions match TRBD1. V dropped 4 bases and J dropped 1; count of bases not matched to a gene: 2. Germline CDR1 SNHLY, CDR2 FYNNEI. This CDR3 is built from 14 residues.

The chain is built from TRBV3-1 (or the pseudogene TRBV3-2) and TRBJ1-6, with D perhaps TRBD1 (5 bases). The V end lost 4 bases, the J end lost 7 bases, and 11 bases lay between the germline ends. The germline CDR1 and CDR2 sequences are LGHDT and YNNKEL (reference sequence). This CDR3 spans 14 amino acids. This CDR3 reads CASSPVGGNSPLHF. The CDR3 region has the DNA TGTGCCAGCAGCCCGGTCGGGGGGAATTCACCCCTCCACTTT.

The chain is built from TRBV2 and TRBJ2-7; D is unclear. V lost 1 base and J lost 3, with 10 bases in between. This CDR3 is built from 14 residues. The germline V gene encodes CDR1 SNHLY and CDR2 FYNNEI. The CDR3, as DNA: TGTGCCAGCAGTGAAGGTAGGCTAGGCTACGAGCAGTACTTC. Protein sequence: CASSEGRLGYEQYF.

Many counts were recorded for this clone. This chain connects TRBV19 to TRBJ1-6, with D possibly matching TRBD1 (5 bases). V was clipped by 4 bases and J by 6 bases, with 16 bases between them. CDR1 is LNHDA, CDR2 SQIVND, per germline (reference sequence). The CDR3 totals 16 residues. As DNA, the CDR3 is TGTGCCAGTAGTACAGGGACGGGGGAGGCTAATTCACCCCTCCACTTT. Translated: CASSTGTGEANSPLHF.

The chain joins TRBV5-6 to TRBJ1-6; possible D gene TRBD1, 5 bases. The CDR3 contains 17 residues. Germline CDR1 reads SGHDT; CDR2 reads YYEEEE. V gave up 4 bases and J gave up 1 base, with 15 bases separating them. The CDR3 spells CASSPGWGGSYNSPLHF. The CDR3 DNA follows: TGTGCCAGCAGCCCAGGATGGGGGGGGTCCTATAATTCACCCCTCCACTTT.

The V gene is TRBV6-5, the J gene TRBJ1-3; possible D gene TRBD1, 5 bases. V was cut by 2 bases and J by 3 bases, with 14 bases left in between. Germline-derived CDR1 and CDR2 are MNHEY and SVGAGI. The CDR3 is made up of 16 amino acids. In DNA, the CDR3 is TGTGCCAGCAGTTACGGTTCCCTAGGGGTTGGAAACACCATATATTTT. Translated, it gives CASSYGSLGVGNTIYF.